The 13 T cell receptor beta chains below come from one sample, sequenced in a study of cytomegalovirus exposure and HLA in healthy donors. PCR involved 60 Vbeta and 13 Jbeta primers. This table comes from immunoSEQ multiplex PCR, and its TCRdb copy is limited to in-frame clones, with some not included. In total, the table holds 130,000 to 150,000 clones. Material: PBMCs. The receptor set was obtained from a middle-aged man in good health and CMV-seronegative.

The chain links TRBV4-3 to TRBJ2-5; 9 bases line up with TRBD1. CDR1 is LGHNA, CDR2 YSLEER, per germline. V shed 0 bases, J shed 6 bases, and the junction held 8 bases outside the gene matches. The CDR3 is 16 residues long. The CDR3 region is CASSQDHGTGKQTQYF. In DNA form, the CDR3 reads TGCGCCAGCAGCCAAGATCACGGGACAGGGAAACAGACCCAGTACTTC.

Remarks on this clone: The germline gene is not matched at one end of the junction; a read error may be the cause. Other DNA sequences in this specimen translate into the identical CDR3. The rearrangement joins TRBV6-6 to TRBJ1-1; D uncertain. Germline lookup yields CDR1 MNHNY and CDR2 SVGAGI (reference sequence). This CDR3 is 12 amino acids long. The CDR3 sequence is CASSTDMPEAFF. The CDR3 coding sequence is TGTGCCAGCAGCACTGACATGCCTGAAGCCTTCTTT.

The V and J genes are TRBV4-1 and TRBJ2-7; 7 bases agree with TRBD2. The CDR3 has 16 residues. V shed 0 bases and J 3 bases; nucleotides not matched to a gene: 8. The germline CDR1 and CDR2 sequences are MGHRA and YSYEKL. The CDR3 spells CASSQDAVSGVYEQYF. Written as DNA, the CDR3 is TGCGCCAGCAGCCAAGATGCGGTGAGCGGGGTCTACGAGCAGTACTTC.

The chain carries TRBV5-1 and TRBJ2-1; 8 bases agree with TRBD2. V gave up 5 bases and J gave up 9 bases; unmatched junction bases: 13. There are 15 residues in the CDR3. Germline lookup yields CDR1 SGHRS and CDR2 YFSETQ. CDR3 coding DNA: TGCGCCAGCAGGCTTGGGACGGGGGGGCATGGTGAGCAGTTCTTC. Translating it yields CASRLGTGGHGEQFF.

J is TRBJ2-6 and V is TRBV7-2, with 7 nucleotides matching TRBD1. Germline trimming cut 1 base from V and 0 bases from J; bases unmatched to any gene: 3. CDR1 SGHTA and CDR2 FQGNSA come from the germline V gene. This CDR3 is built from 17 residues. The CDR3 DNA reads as TGTGCCAGCAGCTTAGGAGGGGGCCGCTCTGGGGCCAACGTCCTGACTTTC. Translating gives CASSLGGGRSGANVLTF.

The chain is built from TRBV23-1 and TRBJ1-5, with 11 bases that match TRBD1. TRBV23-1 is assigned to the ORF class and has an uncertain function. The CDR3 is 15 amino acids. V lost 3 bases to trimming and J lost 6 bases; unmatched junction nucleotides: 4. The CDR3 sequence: CASSHRTGGGQPQHF. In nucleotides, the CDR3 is TGCGCCAGCAGTCACCGGACAGGGGGCGGTCAGCCCCAGCATTTT.

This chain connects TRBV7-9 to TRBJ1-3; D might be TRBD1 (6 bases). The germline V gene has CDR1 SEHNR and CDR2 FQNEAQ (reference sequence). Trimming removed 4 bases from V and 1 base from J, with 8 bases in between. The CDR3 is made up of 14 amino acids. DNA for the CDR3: TGTGCCAGCAGCTCGGACAGTTCTGGAAACACCATATATTTT. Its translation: CASSSDSSGNTIYF.

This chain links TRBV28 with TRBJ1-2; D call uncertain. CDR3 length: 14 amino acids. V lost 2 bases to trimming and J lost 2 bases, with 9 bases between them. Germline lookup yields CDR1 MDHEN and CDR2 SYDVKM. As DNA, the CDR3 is TGTGCCAGCAGTTTAGTAGCGCCGAACTATGGCTACACCTTC. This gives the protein CASSLVAPNYGYTF.

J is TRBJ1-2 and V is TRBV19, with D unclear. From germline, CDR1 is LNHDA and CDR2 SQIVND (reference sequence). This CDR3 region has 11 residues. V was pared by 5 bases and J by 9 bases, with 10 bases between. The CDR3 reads CASSESSSYTF. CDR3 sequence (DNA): TGTGCCAGTAGTGAGTCTTCTAGCTACACCTTC.

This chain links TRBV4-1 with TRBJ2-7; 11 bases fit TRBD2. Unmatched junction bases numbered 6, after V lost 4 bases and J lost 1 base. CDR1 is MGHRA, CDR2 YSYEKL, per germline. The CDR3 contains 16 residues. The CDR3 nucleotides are TGCGCCAGCAGCCGGAGCATAGCGGGGGGGTCCTACGAGCAGTACTTC. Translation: CASSRSIAGGSYEQYF.

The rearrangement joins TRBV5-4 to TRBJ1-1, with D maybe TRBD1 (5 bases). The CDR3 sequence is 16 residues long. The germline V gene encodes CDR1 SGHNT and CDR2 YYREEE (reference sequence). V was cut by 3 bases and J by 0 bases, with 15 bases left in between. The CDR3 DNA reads TGTGCCAGCAGCTCCGGGGGGGGTGCAATGAACACTGAAGCTTTCTTT. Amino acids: CASSSGGGAMNTEAFF.

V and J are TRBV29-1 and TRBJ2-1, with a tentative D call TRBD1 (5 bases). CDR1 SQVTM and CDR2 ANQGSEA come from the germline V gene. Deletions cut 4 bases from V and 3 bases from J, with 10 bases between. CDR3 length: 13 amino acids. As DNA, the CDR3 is TGCAGCGTTGCTGGCAGGGTCTACAATGAGCAGTTCTTC. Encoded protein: CSVAGRVYNEQFF.

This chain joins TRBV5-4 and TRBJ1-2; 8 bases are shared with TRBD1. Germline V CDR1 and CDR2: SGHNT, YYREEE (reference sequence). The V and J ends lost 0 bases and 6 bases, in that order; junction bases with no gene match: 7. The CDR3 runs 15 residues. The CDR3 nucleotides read TGTGCCAGCAGCTTGGCGACAGGGGTAGTTAATGGCTACACCTTC. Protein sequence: CASSLATGVVNGYTF.